A single sample gave rise to the 29 T cell receptor beta chains below, sequenced in a study of T cell changes during pregnancy in multiple sclerosis (dated by TCRdb to between 2018 and 2021). Library creation used the immunoSEQ multiplex PCR assay. TCRdb limited this immuneACCESS table to in-frame rearrangements with V and J called. A share of clones is missing; checked studies link under half to unresolved V genes, and the rest is unexplained. This sample lists approximately 92,000 clones; approximately 94% were detected once. The ten most abundant clones make up about 0.95% of the sample. The starting material was peripheral blood, obtained after pregnancy. These receptors came from a female donor with multiple sclerosis, enrolled in a pregnancy study.

CDR3 protein: CASSSRAEAFF. CDR3 DNA sequence: TGTGCCAGCAGCTCCCGGGCTGAAGCTTTCTTT. The chain has TRBV7-8 and TRBJ1-1; D remains ambiguous. The CDR3 has 11 residues. V lost 4 bases, J lost 6 bases, and 6 bases lay in between. The germline CDR1 and CDR2 sequences are SGHVS and FQNEAQ.

This chain uses TRBV6-4 with TRBJ1-1; maybe TRBD1 (5 bases). The CDR3 has 16 amino acids. Looked up from germline, CDR1 is MRHNA and CDR2 is SNTAGT. V lost 4 bases and J 7 bases, leaving 22 bases between the germline ends. CDR3 region: CASSGGDGQERGEAFF. The DNA of the CDR3 is TGTGCCAGCAGTGGGGGGGACGGACAAGAGAGGGGTGAAGCTTTCTTT.

The rearrangement uses TRBV5-1 and TRBJ2-1, with 8 positions matching TRBD1. Germline V lookup: CDR1 SGHRS, CDR2 YFSETQ. This CDR3 has 14 amino acids. The V and J ends lost 6 bases and 5 bases, in that order; junction bases with no gene match: 7. CDR3 sequence (DNA): TGCGCCAGCACAGACAGGACAGGGAACAATGAGCAGTTCTTC. Its protein product is CASTDRTGNNEQFF. Complete variable domain (other parts from reference TRBV5-1 and TRBJ2-1): KAGVTQTPRYLIKTRGQQVTLSCSPISGHRSVSWYQQTPGQGLQFLFEYFSETQRNKGNFPGRFSGRQFSNSRSEMNVSTLELGDSALYLCASTDRTGNNEQFFGPGTRLTVL.

CDR3 protein: CASSSQDRPHPYEQYF. The CDR3 DNA reads TGTGCCAGCAGCTCGCAGGACAGGCCTCACCCCTACGAGCAGTACTTC. This chain links TRBV7-6 with TRBJ2-7, with 7 bases lining up with TRBD1. V dropped 4 bases and J dropped 2; count of bases not matched to a gene: 11. The CDR3 totals 16 residues. Germline-derived CDR1 and CDR2 are SGHVS and FNYEAQ.

The chain combines TRBV11-2 with TRBJ1-1; maybe TRBD1 (5 bases). The CDR3 consists of 14 residues. CDR1 and CDR2 (germline): SGHAT, FQNNGV. Trimming shortened V by 3 bases and J by 4 bases, and 12 bases separated the two germline ends. This CDR3 reads CASSFRSGGTEAFF. The CDR3 DNA follows: TGTGCCAGCAGCTTCCGCTCGGGGGGCACTGAAGCTTTCTTT.

This clone was recorded only once. The gene calls are TRBV29-1 and TRBJ2-7; 7 nucleotides line up with TRBD1. The J segment lost 6 bases and the V segment lost 2 bases, leaving 10 bases of the junction unmatched. The CDR3 is 14 amino acids. Per the germline V gene, CDR1 is SQVTM and CDR2 is ANQGSEA. The CDR3 DNA is TGCAGCGTTGAATCCCACAGGGGTGGAAGCGAGCAGTACTTC. It translates to CSVESHRGGSEQYF.

This CDR3 is CASSQAGLSYEQYF. Written as DNA, the CDR3 is TGTGCCAGCAGCCAGGCGGGGCTTAGCTACGAGCAGTACTTC. The genes are TRBV5-4 and TRBJ2-7, with a weak D call TRBD2 (6 bases). V gave up 4 bases and J gave up 3 bases, with 14 bases separating them. The CDR3 runs to 14 residues. In germline, CDR1 is SGHNT, CDR2 YYREEE (reference sequence). Based on the CDR3 plus reference TRBV5-4 and TRBJ2-7, the full variable domain is ETGVTQSPTHLIKTRGQQVTLRCSSQSGHNTVSWYQQALGQGPQFIFQYYREEENGRGNFPPRFSGLQFPNYSSELNVNALELDDSALYLCASSQAGLSYEQYFGPGTRLTVT.

The chain couples TRBV11-2 to TRBJ2-7, with 9 positions matching TRBD2. Germline-derived CDR1 and CDR2 are SGHAT and FQNNGV. V was pared by 4 bases and J by 2 bases, with 3 bases of the junction left unmatched. The CDR3 has 14 amino acids. The CDR3 reads CASSSRLAAYEQYF. DNA for the CDR3: TGTGCCAGCAGCTCCCGACTAGCGGCCTACGAGCAGTACTTC.

The chain uses TRBV5-6 and TRBJ2-2; tentatively, D is TRBD2 (5 bases). This CDR3 is built from 16 residues. Trimming removed 1 base at V and 6 bases at J, with 16 bases between. The germline V gene has CDR1 SGHDT and CDR2 YYEEEE. For the CDR3, the DNA is TGTGCCAGCAGCTTGTTTATGGGAGCGAGAGCCGGGGAGCTGTTTTTT. As protein: CASSLFMGARAGELFF.

The chain uses TRBV27 and TRBJ2-1; 8 bases match TRBD2. Unmatched junction bases numbered 19, after V lost 8 bases and J lost 10 bases. The CDR3 length is 16 residues. CDR1 is MNHEY, CDR2 SMNVEV, per germline (reference sequence). The CDR3 DNA reads as TGTGCCAGCGGGGAAGGGTCGGGAGGGCCCAGGGACGAGCAGTTCTTC. Its protein product is CASGEGSGGPRDEQFF.

The chain couples TRBV9 to TRBJ2-1; 8 positions agree with TRBD2. In germline, CDR1 is SGDLS, CDR2 YYNGEE. V dropped 0 bases and J dropped 2; count of bases not matched to a gene: 4. This CDR3 is built from 16 residues. The CDR3 region is CASSVDSGNPYNEQFF. The DNA of the CDR3 is TGTGCCAGCAGCGTAGATAGCGGGAACCCCTACAATGAGCAGTTCTTC.

CDR3 sequence: CASSQQGFGEQYF. The CDR3 DNA reads TGTGCCAGCAGTCAACAGGGGTTCGGGGAGCAGTACTTC. The rearrangement uses TRBV2 and TRBJ2-7; 7 bases fit TRBD1. The CDR3 runs 13 residues. V lost 5 bases and J lost 7; bases outside the gene matches: 8. CDR1 is SNHLY, CDR2 FYNNEI, per germline.

The genes are TRBV25-1 and TRBJ1-6, with a weak D call TRBD1 (6 bases). CDR1 and CDR2 from the germline V gene are MGHDK and SYGVNS. The CDR3 loop spans 14 amino acids. The ends were cut back, 6 bases at V and 10 bases at J, with 16 bases in the middle. CDR3 nucleotides: TGTGCCAGCAGGGGGCATACCCAGGGGTCACCCCTCCACTTT. Translated: CASRGHTQGSPLHF.

This clone was detected only a few times. V usage is TRBV19 and J usage is TRBJ2-2, with 10 bases matching TRBD2. The trim removed 10 bases at V and 5 bases at J, leaving 10 bases unmatched. There are 15 residues in the CDR3. Germline values: CDR1 LNHDA, CDR2 SQIVND (reference sequence). In DNA, the CDR3 is TGTGCCACCCTACCCAGCGGGAGGGGAACCGGGGAGCTGTTTTTT. Its protein product is CATLPSGRGTGELFF.

This rearrangement joins TRBV7-9 to TRBJ2-1; 8 positions match TRBD2. Germline assignment: CDR1 SEHNR and CDR2 FQNEAQ (reference sequence). Unmatched junction bases numbered 9, after V lost 5 bases and J lost 3 bases. The CDR3 totals 16 residues. The CDR3 reads CASSPSGGGNYNEQFF. The CDR3 nucleotides are TGTGCCAGCAGCCCTTCGGGGGGGGGTAACTACAATGAGCAGTTCTTC.

The chain couples TRBV11-2 to TRBJ2-5; no definite D call. Trimming shortened V by 2 bases and J by 5 bases, and 6 bases separated the two germline ends. There are 12 residues in the CDR3. The germline V gene has CDR1 SGHAT and CDR2 FQNNGV. Here the CDR3 reads CASSLTGETQYF. CDR3 nucleotides: TGTGCCAGCAGCTTAACGGGTGAGACCCAGTACTTC. The complete variable domain, with remaining parts taken from reference TRBV11-2 and TRBJ2-5, reads EAGVAQSPRYKIIEKRQSVAFWCNPISGHATLYWYQQILGQGPKLLIQFQNNGVVDDSQLPKDRFSAERLKGVDSTLKIQPAKLEDSAVYLCASSLTGETQYFGPGTRLLVL.

This clone was picked up a small number of times. This same CDR3 is encoded by further DNA sequences in the sample. The chain has TRBV30 and TRBJ2-7, with TRBD1 as a possible D gene (5 bases). CDR1 and CDR2 (germline): GTSNPN, SVGIG (reference sequence). Trimming took 3 bases from V and 4 from J, leaving 13 bases between them. The CDR3 totals 13 residues. The CDR3 loop reads CAWRGQQVYEQYF. The CDR3 nucleotides are TGTGCCTGGAGAGGGCAACAGGTATACGAGCAGTACTTC.

V and J are TRBV18 and TRBJ2-7; D call uncertain. V was clipped by 0 bases and J by 0 bases, with 3 bases between them. The CDR3 loop spans 13 amino acids. Germline CDR1 KGHSH, CDR2 LQKENI. The CDR3 protein is CASSPPSSYEQYF. CDR3 sequence (DNA): TGTGCCAGCTCACCACCCTCCTCCTACGAGCAGTACTTC.

The chain links TRBV2 to TRBJ2-3; 10 bases agree with TRBD2. The CDR3 contains 17 residues. The junction had 15 bases not matched to a gene; V was cut back by 6 bases and J by 6 bases. Germline lookup yields CDR1 SNHLY and CDR2 FYNNEI. CDR3 sequence (DNA): TGTGCCAGCAGCCTGCTTAGTTTAGCGGGAGGCCGGGATACGCAGTATTTT. The encoded protein is CASSLLSLAGGRDTQYF.

This rearrangement joins TRBV4-1 to TRBJ2-1; 12 bases align to TRBD2. CDR3 length: 17 residues. With V trimmed by 2 bases and J by 1 base, 3 bases remained unmatched. Looked up from germline, CDR1 is MGHRA and CDR2 is YSYEKL. The CDR3 is CASSQRLAGDSYNEQFF. The CDR3 bases are TGCGCCAGCAGCCAACGACTAGCGGGGGATTCCTACAATGAGCAGTTCTTC.

V usage is TRBV7-9 and J usage is TRBJ2-7; D not certain. The CDR3 runs to 12 residues. Germline V lookup: CDR1 SEHNR, CDR2 FQNEAQ (reference sequence). The germline V and J ends were trimmed by 5 bases and 3 bases, with 8 bases remaining between them. DNA of the CDR3: TGTGCCAGCAGCCCCCGGGTCTACGAGCAGTACTTC. Amino acids: CASSPRVYEQYF.

The chain joins TRBV30 to TRBJ1-1; D remains ambiguous. Trimming took off 0 bases at V and 4 bases at J, with 9 bases between the two ends. Germline V gene sequence: CDR1 GTSNPN, CDR2 SVGIG (reference sequence). This CDR3 spans 13 amino acids. The CDR3 is CAWSVITGTEAFF. CDR3 bases: TGTGCCTGGAGTGTAATCACGGGCACTGAAGCTTTCTTT.

This chain connects TRBV19 to TRBJ2-1; 11 bases are shared with TRBD1. Looked up from germline, CDR1 is LNHDA and CDR2 is SQIVND (reference sequence). J was trimmed by 10 bases and V by 9 bases; bases with no gene match: 11. This CDR3 has 14 residues. CDR3: CASSGTGGPIEQFF. The CDR3 DNA reads TGTGCCAGCTCCGGGACAGGGGGGCCCATCGAGCAGTTCTTC.

The chain has TRBV14 and TRBJ2-3, with TRBD2 as a possible D gene (6 bases). The CDR3 loop spans 17 amino acids. Germline CDR1 SGHDN, CDR2 FVKESK. V dropped 4 bases and J dropped 5 bases, with 22 bases sitting between them. The CDR3 loop is CASSRAEGFFEVDTQYF. The CDR3 coding sequence is TGTGCCAGCAGCCGCGCGGAGGGGTTCTTTGAAGTAGATACGCAGTATTTT.

V and J are TRBV5-1 and TRBJ2-1, with D unresolved. V was cut by 0 bases and J by 4 bases, with 14 bases left in between. The CDR3 loop spans 16 amino acids. CDR1 and CDR2 (germline): SGHRS, YFSETQ. CDR3 sequence reads: CASSLDSRIQYNEQFF. CDR3 in DNA: TGCGCCAGCAGCTTGGATAGCCGCATTCAATACAATGAGCAGTTCTTC. Looking up the rest from reference TRBV5-1 and TRBJ2-1 gives the full variable domain: KAGVTQTPRYLIKTRGQQVTLSCSPISGHRSVSWYQQTPGQGLQFLFEYFSETQRNKGNFPGRFSGRQFSNSRSEMNVSTLELGDSALYLCASSLDSRIQYNEQFFGPGTRLTVL.

The rearrangement joins TRBV6-1 to TRBJ1-4; 10 bases match TRBD1. Trimming cost V 5 bases and J 7 bases; bases outside gene matches: 4. This CDR3 contains 14 residues. Per the germline V gene, CDR1 is MNHNS and CDR2 is SASEGT. Written as DNA, the CDR3 is TGTGCCAGCAGTCGACGGGACAGGGGTGAAAAACTGTTTTTT. This sequence encodes CASSRRDRGEKLFF.

The rearrangement joins TRBV6-4 to TRBJ2-4; 8 nucleotides agree with TRBD1. Germline V CDR1 and CDR2: MRHNA, SNTAGT. After removal of 6 bases from V and 3 bases from J, the junction contained 4 bases not matched to a gene. The CDR3 covers 14 residues. The CDR3 DNA reads TGTGCCAGCAGCGAGACAGGGGACAAAAACATTCAGTACTTC. Protein product: CASSETGDKNIQYF.

The chain employs TRBV5-8 and TRBJ2-7; 7 bases are shared with TRBD2. Trimming cost V 1 base and J 3 bases; bases outside gene matches: 16. The CDR3 loop spans 18 amino acids. CDR1 and CDR2 (germline): SGHTS, YDEGEE. The chain's CDR3 is CASSLLGTLGAGNYEQYF. CDR3 coding DNA: TGTGCCAGCAGCTTGTTGGGGACCCTGGGAGCGGGAAACTACGAGCAGTACTTC.

The chain recombines TRBV29-1 with TRBJ1-1; tentatively, D is TRBD1 (6 bases). Trimming removed 7 bases from V and 1 base from J, with 10 bases in between. The CDR3 sequence is 12 residues long. The germline CDR1 and CDR2 sequences are SQVTM and ANQGSEA. CDR3 bases: TGCAGCGGGGGGCAGCAGAACACTGAAGCTTTCTTT. It is translated as CSGGQQNTEAFF.